This TCR beta chain was observed in a study of T-cell reconstitution after alpha-beta-depleted transplantation in children. The authors prepared the TCRbeta library with unique molecular identifiers. TCRdb processed the PCR reads anew with MiXCR; each CDR3 protein has one entry. The sample lists hundreds of thousands of distinct CDR3 sequences; just over 7.5% were seen once. The study's findings and limits: Some patients' high day-60 TCRbeta diversity was traced to surviving recipient T cells and thymic progenitors. At the one-year point after transplant, T-cell counts and TCRbeta diversity were found to come mostly from T cells that had been newly produced.

Concerning this clonotype itself: The antigen is undetermined. A read error may produce the germline difference seen at one junction end.

This specimen consisted of peripheral blood, obtained 360 days after TCRalphabeta/CD19-depleted stem cell transplant. This TCR came from a female patient aged 2-9 years who had a stem cell transplant for Fanconi anemia, so the T cells may come from the graft donor.

CDR3 bases: TGTGCCAGCACCTTGGGGGCTTACGAGCAGTACTTC. It translates to CASTLGAYEQYF. The chain carries TRBV5-8 and TRBJ2-7, with D maybe TRBD1 (6 bases). Germline V CDR1 and CDR2: SGHTS, YDEGEE. The CDR3 sequence is 12 residues long.